A single sample is the source of the 27 T cell receptor beta chains below, sequenced in a study of shared clonotypes between healthy human individuals. The data were produced by immunoSEQ multiplex PCR, yet TCRdb's version contains in-frame clones alone and is incomplete. The table has over 2,000,000 clones, just over 90% seen once. Only CD45RO-negative cells positively selected for CCR7 counted as naive CD8 cells, so terminally differentiated effector memory CD45RA+ cells were excluded. The sequencing sample was made of naive CD8+ T cells from PBMCs. These receptors were collected from a man between 18 and 35 years old in good health. Some clones in this sample may be carry-over from other donors' samples.

A note on this clone: This sequence may be a read error, since a much larger clone differs from it by one base. This sample also contains other DNA sequences that code for the same CDR3. The chain is built from TRBV14 and TRBJ2-3; D remains ambiguous. The germline CDR1 and CDR2 sequences are SGHDN and FVKESK. The germline V and J ends were trimmed by 0 bases and 4 bases, with 5 bases remaining between them. The CDR3 is 13 amino acids. The CDR3 loop reads CASSQDRADTQYF. DNA of the CDR3: TGTGCCAGCAGCCAAGATCGGGCAGATACGCAGTATTTT.

The rearrangement links TRBV6-1 to TRBJ1-5; the match to TRBD1 covers 8 bases. V lost 3 bases to trimming and J lost 6 bases; unmatched junction nucleotides: 7. This CDR3 spans 15 amino acids. CDR1 is MNHNS, CDR2 SASEGT, per germline. The CDR3 bases are TGTGCCAGCAGTGATGCCAGGGGGCTGGGTCAGCCCCAGCATTTT. It specifies CASSDARGLGQPQHF.

This chain links TRBV2 with TRBJ2-7; 7 nucleotides align to TRBD2. This CDR3 region has 12 residues. CDR1 and CDR2 (germline): SNHLY, FYNNEI. V was clipped by 8 bases and J by 3 bases; unmatched bases: 4. The CDR3 DNA reads as TGTGCCAGCGAAGGGACTAACTACGAGCAGTACTTC. Translation gives CASEGTNYEQYF.

The CDR3 DNA reads TGTGCCAGAAGCCCGGAACTGTATCCAGCGGGAGGAGGTATGGAGACCCAGTACTTC. Its protein product is CARSPELYPAGGGMETQYF. The chain links TRBV5-3 to TRBJ2-5; 9 bases line up with TRBD2. TRBV5-3 is an open reading frame whose function is uncertain. V dropped 4 bases and J dropped 5; count of bases not matched to a gene: 21. The CDR3 runs to 19 residues.

This clone was seen only once. The CDR3 loop reads CASSRGRESYNEQFF. The CDR3, as DNA: TGCGCCAGCAGCCGAGGGCGGGAATCCTACAATGAGCAGTTCTTC. This chain connects TRBV4-1 to TRBJ2-1; perhaps TRBD2 as D (6 bases). The V gene's germline CDR1 is MGHRA and CDR2 YSYEKL. This CDR3 contains 15 residues. V was cut by 4 bases and J by 1 base, with 11 bases left in between.

The CDR3 protein is CASSPTGGRSYNEQFF. CDR3 coding DNA: TGTGCCAGCAGCCCCACAGGGGGCAGATCCTACAATGAGCAGTTCTTC. The chain links TRBV7-9 to TRBJ2-1; 9 bases line up with TRBD1. The CDR3 consists of 16 residues. Germline V CDR1 and CDR2: SEHNR, FQNEAQ (reference sequence). V trimming: 5 bases; J trimming: 1 base; junction bases outside the gene matches: 6.

Note on this clone: In the same sample, other DNA sequences code for this CDR3. The chain combines TRBV11-2 with TRBJ2-5; 11 positions match TRBD2. Unmatched junction bases numbered 3, after V lost 4 bases and J lost 2 bases. CDR1 is SGHAT and CDR2 is FQNNGV in the germline V gene. This CDR3 region has 15 residues. CDR3 protein: CASSSGTSGQETQYF. CDR3 in DNA: TGTGCCAGCAGCTCGGGGACTAGCGGTCAAGAGACCCAGTACTTC.

The genes are TRBV9 and TRBJ2-7, with D possibly called TRBD1 or TRBD2 (5 bases each). The CDR3 length is 14 residues. Trimming stripped 2 bases from V and 7 bases from J, with 16 bases between. Germline CDR1 SGDLS, CDR2 YYNGEE. CDR3 nucleotide sequence: TGTGCCAGCAGCGTGGGGGTAGGACCCTCGGAGCAGTACTTC. This sequence encodes CASSVGVGPSEQYF.

A word on this clone: In the same sample, other DNA sequences code for this CDR3. This chain connects TRBV29-1 to TRBJ2-7, with D perhaps TRBD2 (5 bases). The germline V gene has CDR1 SQVTM and CDR2 ANQGSEA. Trimming shortened V by 3 bases and J by 1 base, and 7 bases separated the two germline ends. The CDR3 totals 12 residues. The CDR3 loop is CSVDPGSYEQYF. CDR3 nucleotides: TGCAGCGTTGATCCGGGATCCTACGAGCAGTACTTC.

This sequence joins TRBV27 and TRBJ2-1; the match to TRBD2 covers 15 bases. The CDR3 sequence is 15 residues long. J gave up 9 bases and V 4 bases, and 4 bases lay outside the gene matches. CDR1 MNHEY and CDR2 SMNVEV come from the germline V gene (reference sequence). The CDR3 DNA follows: TGTGCCAGCAGTTCCTCGGGACTAGCGGGAGGTGAGCAGTTCTTC. This codes for CASSSSGLAGGEQFF.

The chain has TRBV5-4 and TRBJ2-2; D not certain. CDR1 SGHNT and CDR2 YYREEE come from the germline V gene (reference sequence). The ends were cut back, 2 bases at V and 7 bases at J, with 12 bases in the middle. CDR3 length equals 14 residues. The chain's CDR3 is CASSFSGPIGELFF. The CDR3 nucleotides read TGTGCCAGCAGCTTCTCCGGTCCCATCGGGGAGCTGTTTTTT.

J is TRBJ2-1 and V is TRBV28; D perhaps matches TRBD2 (6 bases). In germline, CDR1 is MDHEN, CDR2 SYDVKM. The CDR3 covers 15 residues. The V end lost 5 bases, the J end lost 8 bases, and 19 bases lay between the germline ends. The CDR3 spells CASSLWDSGRDEQFF. CDR3 in DNA: TGTGCCAGCAGTCTCTGGGACTCGGGTCGGGATGAGCAGTTCTTC.

The chain uses TRBV6-5 and TRBJ2-7; D is possibly TRBD1 (6 bases). With 4 bases removed from V and 3 bases from J, the gap between germline ends came to 10 bases. The CDR3 length is 13 residues. Germline CDR1 MNHEY, CDR2 SVGAGI. CDR3 sequence (DNA): TGTGCCAGCAGTTCCACAGGGATCTACGAGCAGTACTTC. It codes for CASSSTGIYEQYF.

V and J are TRBV4-1 and TRBJ2-1; D is ambiguous. Germline CDR1 reads MGHRA; CDR2 reads YSYEKL. Trimming took 3 bases from V and 0 from J, leaving 9 bases between them. This CDR3 is 15 amino acids long. CDR3 nucleotides: TGCGCCAGCAGCCAGATCTCGGGCTCCTACAATGAGCAGTTCTTC. Its protein product is CASSQISGSYNEQFF.

This chain joins TRBV4-1 and TRBJ1-2, with D maybe TRBD1 (5 bases). V was trimmed by 0 bases and J by 4 bases, leaving 9 bases between them. The CDR3 loop spans 14 amino acids. Germline V gene lookup returns CDR1 MGHRA and CDR2 YSYEKL. The CDR3 DNA sequence: TGCGCCAGCAGCCAAGATCGAACAGGCTATGGCTACACCTTC. Translation: CASSQDRTGYGYTF.

In DNA, the CDR3 is TGTGCCATCAGTCAGACAGCCTACTACGAGCAGTACTTC. Residues: CAISQTAYYEQYF. The V and J genes are TRBV10-3 and TRBJ2-7; D might be TRBD1 (5 bases). The germline CDR1 and CDR2 sequences are ENHRY and SYGVKD. CDR3 length: 13 residues. V lost 5 bases and J lost 3, with 11 bases in between.

The gene calls are TRBV28 and TRBJ1-1; a weak D match, TRBD1 (5 bases). Per the germline V gene, CDR1 is MDHEN and CDR2 is SYDVKM. The V end lost 6 bases, the J end lost 4 bases, and 15 bases lay between the germline ends. This CDR3 is built from 14 residues. This CDR3 reads CASSLGTVVTEAFF. In DNA form, the CDR3 reads TGTGCCAGCAGCCTCGGGACGGTAGTCACTGAAGCTTTCTTT.

The J gene is TRBJ1-5, the V gene TRBV6-1; D call uncertain. Germline assignment: CDR1 MNHNS and CDR2 SASEGT. Trimming cost V 2 bases and J 0 bases, with 11 bases left between them. The CDR3 is 16 residues long. The CDR3 reads CASSERTPYSNQPQHF. In DNA form, the CDR3 reads TGTGCCAGCAGTGAAAGGACGCCATATAGCAATCAGCCCCAGCATTTT.

The rearrangement links TRBV25-1 to TRBJ2-1, with 7 bases fitting TRBD2. Germline lookup yields CDR1 MGHDK and CDR2 SYGVNS. The trim removed 5 bases at V and 9 bases at J, leaving 4 bases unmatched. The CDR3 runs to 12 residues. The CDR3 reads CASSFPGGEQFF. CDR3 DNA: TGTGCCAGCAGTTTCCCGGGGGGTGAGCAGTTCTTC.

The chain carries TRBV7-6 and TRBJ1-1; D is uncertain. The CDR3 sequence is 15 residues long. Between the trimmed V and J ends, which lost 1 base and 3 bases, there was a span of 12 bases. Germline V CDR1 and CDR2: SGHVS, FNYEAQ. This CDR3 is CASSLDEGKDTEAFF. The CDR3 DNA sequence: TGTGCCAGCAGCTTAGACGAGGGTAAGGACACTGAAGCTTTCTTT.

This sequence joins TRBV5-6 and TRBJ2-1; no definite D call. V was pared by 7 bases and J by 9 bases, with 17 bases between. CDR1 is SGHDT and CDR2 is YYEEEE in the germline V gene. There are 13 residues in the CDR3. In nucleotides, the CDR3 is TGTGCCAGCTCTAGGAAAACCCCTGCTGAGCAGTTCTTC. The encoded protein is CASSRKTPAEQFF.

The genes are TRBV10-3 and TRBJ1-1, with D possibly matching TRBD1 (6 bases). The V and J ends lost 7 bases and 4 bases respectively, with 13 bases between them. CDR3 length: 13 amino acids. Germline CDR1 and CDR2: ENHRY and SYGVKD. Written as DNA, the CDR3 is TGTGCCATCACCCAGGGGATGATCACTGAAGCTTTCTTT. This gives the protein CAITQGMITEAFF.

The rearrangement uses TRBV18 and TRBJ1-2; the match to TRBD1 covers 8 bases. This CDR3 spans 16 amino acids. Germline V CDR1 and CDR2: KGHSH, LQKENI. V trimming: 6 bases; J trimming: 1 base; junction bases outside the gene matches: 10. The CDR3 loop is CASSYDRDRNNYGYTF. The CDR3 nucleotides are TGTGCCAGCTCTTATGACCGGGACAGGAATAACTATGGCTACACCTTC.

The chain joins TRBV4-3 to TRBJ2-5; the match to TRBD2 covers 9 bases. CDR3 size: 15 residues. From germline, CDR1 is LGHNA and CDR2 YSLEER. Trimming removed 1 base from V and 5 bases from J; junction bases left unmatched: 5. In DNA form, the CDR3 reads TGCGCCAGCAGCCAAGGGGGGCTAGCGGGGGAGACCCAGTACTTC. Its translation is CASSQGGLAGETQYF.

The rearrangement uses TRBV10-3 and TRBJ2-2; TRBD1 matches 7 bases. Germline V gene lookup returns CDR1 ENHRY and CDR2 SYGVKD. This CDR3 spans 14 amino acids. V gave up 0 bases and J gave up 9 bases; unmatched junction bases: 4. CDR3 DNA: TGTGCCATCAGTGAGTCGACAGGGACCAGGGAGCTGTTTTTT. It translates to CAISESTGTRELFF.

The chain links TRBV28 to TRBJ1-1, with a weak D call TRBD1 (6 bases). Between the trimmed V and J ends, which lost 1 base and 4 bases, there was a span of 7 bases. In germline, CDR1 is MDHEN, CDR2 SYDVKM. CDR3 length equals 13 residues. The CDR3 DNA reads as TGTGCCAGCAGTTTATCAGGGGCCACTGAAGCTTTCTTT. This codes for CASSLSGATEAFF.

The genes are TRBV25-1 and TRBJ2-7; no definite D call. V dropped 3 bases and J dropped 0 bases, with 9 bases sitting between them. Per the germline V gene, CDR1 is MGHDK and CDR2 is SYGVNS. This CDR3 has 14 residues. The CDR3 region is CASSEVLSSYEQYF. The CDR3 DNA follows: TGTGCCAGCAGTGAGGTACTATCCTCCTACGAGCAGTACTTC.